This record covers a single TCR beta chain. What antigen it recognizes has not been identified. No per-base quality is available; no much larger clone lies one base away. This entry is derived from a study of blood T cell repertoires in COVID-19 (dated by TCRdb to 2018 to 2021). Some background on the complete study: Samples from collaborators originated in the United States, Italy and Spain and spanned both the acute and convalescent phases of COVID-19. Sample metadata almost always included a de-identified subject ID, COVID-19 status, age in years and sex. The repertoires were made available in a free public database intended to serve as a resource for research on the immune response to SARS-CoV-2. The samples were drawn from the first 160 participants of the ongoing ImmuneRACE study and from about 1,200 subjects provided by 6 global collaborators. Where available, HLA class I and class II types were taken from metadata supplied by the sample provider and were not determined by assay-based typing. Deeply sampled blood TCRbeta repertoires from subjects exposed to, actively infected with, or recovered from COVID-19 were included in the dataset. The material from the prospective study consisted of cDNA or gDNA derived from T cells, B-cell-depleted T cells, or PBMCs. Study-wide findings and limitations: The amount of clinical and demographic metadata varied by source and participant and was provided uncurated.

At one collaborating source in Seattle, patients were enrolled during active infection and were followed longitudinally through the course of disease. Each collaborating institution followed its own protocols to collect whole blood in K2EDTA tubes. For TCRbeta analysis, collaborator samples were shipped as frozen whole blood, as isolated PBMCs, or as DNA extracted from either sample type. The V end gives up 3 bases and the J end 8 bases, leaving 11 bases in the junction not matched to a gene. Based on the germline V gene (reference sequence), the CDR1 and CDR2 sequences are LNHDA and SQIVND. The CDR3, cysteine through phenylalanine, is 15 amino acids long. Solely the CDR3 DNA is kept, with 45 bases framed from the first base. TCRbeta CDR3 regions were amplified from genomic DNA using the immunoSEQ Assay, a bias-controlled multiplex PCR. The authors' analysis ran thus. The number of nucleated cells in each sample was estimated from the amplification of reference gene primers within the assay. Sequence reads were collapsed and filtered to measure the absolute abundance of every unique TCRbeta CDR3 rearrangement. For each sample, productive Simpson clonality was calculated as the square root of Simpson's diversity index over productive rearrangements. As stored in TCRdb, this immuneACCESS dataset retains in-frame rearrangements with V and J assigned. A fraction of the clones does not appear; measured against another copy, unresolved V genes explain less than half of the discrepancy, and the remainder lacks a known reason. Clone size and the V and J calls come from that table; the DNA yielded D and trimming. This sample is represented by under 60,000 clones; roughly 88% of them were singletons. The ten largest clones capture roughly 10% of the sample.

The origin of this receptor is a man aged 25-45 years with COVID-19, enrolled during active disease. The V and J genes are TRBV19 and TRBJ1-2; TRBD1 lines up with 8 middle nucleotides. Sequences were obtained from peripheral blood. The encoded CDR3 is CASSMNGQGARGYTF. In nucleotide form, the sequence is TGTGCCAGTAGTATGAACGGCCAGGGGGCGCGAGGCTACACCTTC.